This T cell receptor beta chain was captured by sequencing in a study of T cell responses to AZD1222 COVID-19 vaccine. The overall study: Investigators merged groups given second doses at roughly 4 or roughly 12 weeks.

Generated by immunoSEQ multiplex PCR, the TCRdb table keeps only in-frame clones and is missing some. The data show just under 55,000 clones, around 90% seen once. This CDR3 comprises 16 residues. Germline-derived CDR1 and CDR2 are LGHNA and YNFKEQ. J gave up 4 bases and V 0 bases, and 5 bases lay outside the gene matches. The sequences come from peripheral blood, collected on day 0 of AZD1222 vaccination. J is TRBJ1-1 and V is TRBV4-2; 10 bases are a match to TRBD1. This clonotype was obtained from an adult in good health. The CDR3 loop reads CASSQDDGTGATEAFF. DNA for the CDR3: TGTGCCAGCAGCCAAGATGATGGGACAGGGGCCACTGAAGCTTTCTTT.